By share, the clone carrying this T cell receptor (beta chain) ranks as medium-sized. Its antigen remains unidentified. This sample's time point: sample taken at primary tumor resection. In each case, whole RNA from tumor, nontumor lung or frozen PBMC was sequenced unsorted. Germline V gives CDR1 SNHLY, CDR2 FYNNEI. The V gene lost 6 bases and the J gene lost 5 bases, with 7 bases spanning the gap. The CDR3 consists of 12 residues. This specimen comes from a study of spatial heterogeneity in lung cancer. General study points: Counts of expanded alpha and beta TCRs within tumors tracked the tumor nonsynonymous mutation count.

TCRdb re-analysed the 5' RACE reads in MiXCR, keeping a single row per CDR3 protein. The sample contains fewer than 5,000 distinct CDR3 sequences, roughly 6.3% of which appear only once. The TCR originated in a male donor with early-stage non-small cell lung cancer. Here the sequenced sample was lung tumor tissue, taken at surgery. This chain uses TRBV2 with TRBJ1-4; the D gene is possibly TRBD1 (5 bases). In DNA, the CDR3 is TGTGCCAGCAGGGGACCGAATGAAAAACTGTTTTTT. It translates to CASRGPNEKLFF. The entire variable domain, with the rest obtained from reference TRBV2 and TRBJ1-4, is as follows: EPEVTQTPSHQVTQMGQEVILRCVPISNHLYFYWYRQILGQKVEFLVSFYNNEISEKSEIFDDQFSVERPDGSNFTLKIRSTKLEDSAMYFCASRGPNEKLFFGSGTQLSVL.